This section outlines one TCR beta chain sequence together with its context. No antigen is known for it. No qualities accompany the bases; no much larger clone lies one base away. Relative to germline, V is missing 7 bases and J is missing 4 bases, with 6 bases of the junction outside any gene match. Taken from the germline V gene, the CDR1 and CDR2 loops are MNHEY and SVGAGI. From the cysteine through the phenylalanine, the CDR3 covers 13 amino acids. The entry retains the CDR3 DNA only, 39 bases that are in frame from base 1. All of the isolated RNA was reverse transcribed with the High Capacity cDNA Reverse Transcription Kit, so expressed TCRB transcripts were sequenced. Deep immunoSEQ sequencing was performed on naive, central memory and regulatory T cell samples, with an average of approximately 4 million total reads per sample. Sorted cells were lysed in RLT buffer and RNA was extracted with DNase-treated RNeasy Micro or Mini kits, depending on cell number. To prevent cross-contamination, each cell subset was processed individually, whereas patient and healthy donor samples were processed jointly. TCRB sequences were amplified from cDNA with the immunoSEQ multiplex PCR, producing 87-bp fragments spanning the CDR3 region. Sequencing of the amplicons was performed on the Illumina HiSeq platform. In the source study's methods: Synthetic template baselines were used to correct PCR bias computationally, reads within Hamming distance 2 were collapsed together, and singletons that could not be merged were discarded. By aligning reads against IMGT, V, D and J genes, CDR3 length, and insertions or deletions at six rearrangement sites were assigned. Clonotype counts were normalized to sorted cell number within each subset before computing true diversity and Gini coefficients with the tcR R package. Repertoire sharing was quantified using the overlap coefficient calculated on TCRB nucleotide sequences. Out-of-frame TCRB sequences from naive cells were analyzed to stand in for the pre-selection repertoire. TCRdb retrieved this table from immuneACCESS and kept in-frame rearrangements only. Not all clones are present; in checked studies, unresolved V genes account for under half, and no reason is known for the remainder. From that table come the V and J calls and clone size; the DNA was used to work out D and trimming. The sample profile shows 350,000 to 450,000 clones; around 12% of them were found once. Jointly, the top ten make up about 0.01% of the sample.

From each donor, a single peripheral blood sample of roughly 0.11 L on average was drawn into heparinised tubes. Using a panel that included CD45RO, CCR7, CD25, CD127, CD95 and CD27, naive, central memory, regulatory and stem cell-like memory CD4+ T cells were sorted on a BD FACSAria II. Every sorted population had a purity above 95%. PBMCs were isolated immediately by Lymphoprep density gradient centrifugation and stained directly without culture. So that batch effects would be minimized, each experiment stained and sorted samples in pairs, pairing one healthy donor with one patient. This specimen comes from a study of beta chain features in type 1 diabetes (dated by TCRdb to the late 2010s). Background for the entire study: No differences in mean age, gender distribution, total cell number or subset yield were found between patients and healthy donors. A total of 100 million to 110 million sorted cells were examined across all samples, and a strong correlation was observed between cell number per subset and RNA yield. The study compared the TCRB repertoires of sorted circulating CD4+ T cell subsets in recently diagnosed type 1 diabetes patients with those in matched healthy donors. Regulatory and stem cell-like memory subsets were isolated from only 8 patients and 8 healthy donors, whereas naive and central memory subsets came from all 30 or so donors.

The study at large found these results: Naive, central memory and regulatory TCRB repertoires appeared to be more alike among patients than among healthy donors. Only small numbers of individuals were included in the HLA sub-analyses, which left unresolved whether HLA type had any influence on TCRB rearrangement. Shorter templates might be favored by PCR, yet because patient and control samples were amplified and corrected together, any such skew would affect both groups equally. At VDJ recombination sites, type 1 diabetes patients had fewer insertions and more deleted nucleotides, which implies abnormalities in thymic rearrangement. Sequencing cDNA rather than genomic DNA could over-represent highly expressing activated cells, although activation and CD3 levels did not differ between groups. In all four CD4+ subsets, TCRB CDR3 length was moderately but significantly shorter in type 1 diabetes patients.

The chain is encoded by TRBV6-5 joined to TRBJ1-2, with 7 bases aligning to TRBD1. Sequenced: naive CD4+ T cells from blood. This specimen's cell subset or site label, per the study, means: true naive CD4+ T cells. The sequence came from a woman between 18 and 29 years old with type 1 diabetes. Here is the DNA: TGTGCCAGCAACCGACAGGGTGGCTATGGCTACACCTTC. It translates to CASNRQGGYGYTF.